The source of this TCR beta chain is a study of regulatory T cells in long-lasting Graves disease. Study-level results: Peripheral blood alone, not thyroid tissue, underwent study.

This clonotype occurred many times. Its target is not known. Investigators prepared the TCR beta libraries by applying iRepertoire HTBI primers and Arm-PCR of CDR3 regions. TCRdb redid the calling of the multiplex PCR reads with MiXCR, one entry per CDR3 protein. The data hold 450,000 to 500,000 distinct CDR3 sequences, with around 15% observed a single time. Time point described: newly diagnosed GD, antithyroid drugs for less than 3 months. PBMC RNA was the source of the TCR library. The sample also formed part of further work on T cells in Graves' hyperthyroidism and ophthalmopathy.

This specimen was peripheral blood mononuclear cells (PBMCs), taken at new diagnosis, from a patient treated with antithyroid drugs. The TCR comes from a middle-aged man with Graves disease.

The CDR3 region is CASSSGTGDTEAFF. In nucleotides, the CDR3 is TGTGCCAGCAGTTCCGGGACAGGGGACACTGAAGCTTTCTTT. The chain links TRBV6-5 to TRBJ1-1, with 10 nucleotides matching TRBD1. Germline assignment: CDR1 MNHEY and CDR2 SVGAGI. The CDR3 sequence is 14 residues long. V shed 4 bases and J 3 bases; nucleotides not matched to a gene: 2.